The 21 T cell receptor beta chains below were found in one sample sequenced in a study of blood T cell repertoires in COVID-19. The repertoire was sequenced with immunoSEQ multiplex PCR; TCRdb's copy has only in-frame clones and lacks some. The sample consists of approximately 100,000 clones, nearly 90% of them appearing once. The sample comprised peripheral blood. Receptors originate from a man between 65 and 85 years old with acute or convalescent COVID-19.

This chain connects TRBV19 to TRBJ2-7; TRBD1 might be the D (6 bases). Germline-derived CDR1 and CDR2 are LNHDA and SQIVND (reference sequence). This CDR3 has 14 amino acids. V shed 4 bases and J shed 6 bases, with 16 bases lying between them. This CDR3 reads CASSTDGTGSEQYF. The CDR3 nucleotides are TGTGCCAGTAGTACGGATGGAACAGGGTCCGAGCAGTACTTC.

This chain uses TRBV11-2 with TRBJ2-5; D is unclear. V was cut by 6 bases and J by 5 bases, with 10 bases left in between. Per the germline V gene, CDR1 is SGHAT and CDR2 is FQNNGV. CDR3 length: 12 amino acids. The CDR3 nucleotides are TGTGCCAGCAGTTCCCGGCGGGAGACCCAGTACTTC. Its translation is CASSSRRETQYF.

This clone was recorded only once. The V and J genes are TRBV19 and TRBJ1-5; D is uncertain. CDR1 is LNHDA, CDR2 SQIVND, per germline (reference sequence). V was pared by 2 bases and J by 1 base, with 6 bases between. The CDR3 consists of 14 residues. The CDR3 loop reads CASSILSSNQPQHF. The CDR3 DNA is TGTGCCAGTAGTATATTGTCAAGCAATCAGCCCCAGCATTTT.

The chain recombines TRBV12-1 with TRBJ2-5; the tabulated D call, TRBD2, remains unverified against the DNA. TRBV12-1 is labeled a pseudogene. The CDR3 sequence is 14 residues long. The CDR3 loop is CASSPDGVQETQYF. The CDR3, as DNA: TGTGCCAGCAGCCCCGACGGGGTACAAGAGACCCAGTACTTC.

The chain couples TRBV19 to TRBJ1-3; a possible D gene is TRBD1 (5 bases). Germline V gene lookup returns CDR1 LNHDA and CDR2 SQIVND (reference sequence). The length of the CDR3 is 16 residues. Trimming removed 7 bases at V and 0 bases at J, with 16 bases between. The CDR3 DNA reads TGTGCCAGTAAAAGGGCAGGGTCTGGCTCTGGAAACACCATATATTTT. Its protein product is CASKRAGSGSGNTIYF. The whole variable domain, filled in from reference TRBV19 and TRBJ1-3, reads DGGITQSPKYLFRKEGQNVTLSCEQNLNHDAMYWYRQDPGQGLRLIYYSQIVNDFQKGDIAEGYSVSREKKESFPLTVTSAQKNPTAFYLCASKRAGSGSGNTIYFGEGSWLTVV.

The rearrangement uses TRBV7-3 and TRBJ2-3; weak D call: TRBD2 (5 bases). The V and J ends lost 0 bases and 2 bases respectively, with 6 bases between them. The germline V gene has CDR1 SGHTA and CDR2 FQGTGA. There are 14 residues in the CDR3. The CDR3 is CASSLTLDTDTQYF. Written as DNA, the CDR3 is TGTGCCAGCAGCTTAACACTAGACACAGATACGCAGTATTTT.

CDR3 sequence (DNA): TGTGCCAGTAGTACAGGGGTCGGTGAAAAACTGTTTTTT. Protein sequence: CASSTGVGEKLFF. The rearrangement links TRBV19 to TRBJ1-4; D is perhaps TRBD1 (6 bases). There are 13 residues in the CDR3. CDR1 LNHDA and CDR2 SQIVND come from the germline V gene (reference sequence). The V end lost 4 bases, the J end lost 7 bases, and 10 bases lay between the germline ends.

The chain has TRBV3-1 (or the pseudogene TRBV3-2) and TRBJ1-1; D perhaps matches TRBD1 (5 bases). The CDR3 runs to 15 residues. Germline CDR1 LGHDT, CDR2 YNNKEL (reference sequence). V was shortened by 2 bases and J by 7 bases, with 17 bases between the two germline ends. The CDR3 is CASSQLAGTASEAFF. CDR3 nucleotide sequence: TGTGCCAGCAGCCAACTTGCGGGGACGGCTAGTGAAGCTTTCTTT.

This CDR3 is CASSLSLGRSGETQYF. The CDR3 nucleotides are TGTGCCAGCAGCTTATCACTGGGGAGGTCAGGAGAGACCCAGTACTTC. V is TRBV7-2 and J is TRBJ2-5, with D maybe TRBD2 (6 bases). V lost 2 bases to trimming and J lost 4 bases, with 17 bases between them. The CDR3 spans 16 residues. From germline, CDR1 is SGHTA and CDR2 FQGNSA. Full variable domain (remainder filled in from reference TRBV7-2 and TRBJ2-5): GAGVSQSPSNKVTEKGKDVELRCDPISGHTALYWYRQSLGQGLEFLIYFQGNSAPDKSGLPSDRFSAERTGGSVSTLTIQRTQQEDSAVYLCASSLSLGRSGETQYFGPGTRLLVL.

This clone was seen just once. This sequence joins TRBV25-1 and TRBJ1-4, with TRBD1 matching over 7 bases. This CDR3 is built from 14 residues. V was pared by 6 bases and J by 8 bases, with 9 bases of the junction left unmatched. Looked up from germline, CDR1 is MGHDK and CDR2 is SYGVNS. CDR3 in DNA: TGTGCCAGCAGGGAACAGGGGCGAGTAGAAAAACTGTTTTTT. Its translation is CASREQGRVEKLFF.

The chain uses TRBV28 and TRBJ2-3; a weak D match, TRBD2 (5 bases). The germline V gene has CDR1 MDHEN and CDR2 SYDVKM. CDR3 length equals 14 residues. V lost 5 bases to trimming and J lost 6 bases, with 15 bases between them. CDR3 DNA sequence: TGTGCCAGCAGTCTTCCGTCCTCGGGGGATACGCAGTATTTT. Its protein is CASSLPSSGDTQYF.

In nucleotides, the CDR3 is TGTGCCAGCAGCTTAGAGGGCGGGACTAATGAAAAACTGTTTTTT. This encodes CASSLEGGTNEKLFF. This chain links TRBV11-2 with TRBJ1-4; D gene ambiguous. Germline V CDR1 and CDR2: SGHAT, FQNNGV. CDR3 size: 15 residues. The V gene lost 0 bases and the J gene lost 2 bases, with 7 bases spanning the gap. Filled out from reference TRBV11-2 and TRBJ1-4, the complete variable domain reads EAGVAQSPRYKIIEKRQSVAFWCNPISGHATLYWYQQILGQGPKLLIQFQNNGVVDDSQLPKDRFSAERLKGVDSTLKIQPAKLEDSAVYLCASSLEGGTNEKLFFGSGTQLSVL.

This chain links TRBV14 with TRBJ2-4; TRBD1 matches 9 bases. The CDR3 contains 17 residues. J was trimmed by 3 bases and V by 4 bases; bases with no gene match: 10. CDR1 is SGHDN, CDR2 FVKESK, per germline. CDR3 nucleotide sequence: TGTGCCAGCAGCCTAGAATCCGGGACAGGGTACAAAAACATTCAGTACTTC. Amino acid sequence: CASSLESGTGYKNIQYF.

This chain uses TRBV11-2 with TRBJ2-5; D unclear. This CDR3 is 14 amino acids long. CDR1 is SGHAT and CDR2 is FQNNGV in the germline V gene. The germline V and J ends were trimmed by 0 bases and 5 bases, with 10 bases remaining between them. The CDR3 protein is CASSLDPARETQYF. The CDR3 bases are TGTGCCAGCAGCTTAGACCCAGCGAGGGAGACCCAGTACTTC.

The chain couples TRBV11-2 to TRBJ1-2; 10 bases align to TRBD1. The CDR3 is 17 amino acids. With 5 bases clipped from V and 1 base from J, the junction kept 10 bases outside the gene matches. Per the germline V gene, CDR1 is SGHAT and CDR2 is FQNNGV. The CDR3 DNA is TGTGCCAGCAGCCCAAGAGTGGGGACAGGGGATAACTATGGCTACACCTTC. This sequence encodes CASSPRVGTGDNYGYTF. Full variable domain (missing parts from reference TRBV11-2 and TRBJ1-2): EAGVAQSPRYKIIEKRQSVAFWCNPISGHATLYWYQQILGQGPKLLIQFQNNGVVDDSQLPKDRFSAERLKGVDSTLKIQPAKLEDSAVYLCASSPRVGTGDNYGYTFGSGTRLTVV.

V usage is TRBV7-9 and J usage is TRBJ2-2, with D maybe TRBD2 (6 bases). Germline assignment: CDR1 SEHNR and CDR2 FQNEAQ (reference sequence). This CDR3 contains 15 residues. V lost 0 bases and J 2 bases, leaving 7 bases between the germline ends. CDR3 sequence: CASSLARGNTGELFF. DNA for the CDR3: TGTGCCAGCAGCTTAGCGCGGGGAAACACCGGGGAGCTGTTTTTT.

The chain recombines TRBV6-2 or TRBV6-3 with TRBJ1-1; 7 nucleotides align to TRBD1. This CDR3 comprises 14 residues. The V and J ends lost 5 bases and 1 base, in that order; junction bases with no gene match: 4. CDR1 is MNHEY, CDR2 SVGEGT, per germline. The CDR3 DNA reads as TGTGCCAGCAGTCCGGACAGGAAGAACACTGAAGCTTTCTTT. The encoded protein is CASSPDRKNTEAFF.

The chain links TRBV2 to TRBJ2-5, with D perhaps matching TRBD1 (6 bases). Germline values: CDR1 SNHLY, CDR2 FYNNEI. This CDR3 has 12 residues. The germline V and J ends were trimmed by 6 bases and 5 bases, with 10 bases remaining between them. CDR3 residues: CASRGQGETQYF. The CDR3 DNA is TGTGCCAGCAGGGGCCAGGGGGAGACCCAGTACTTC.

The rearrangement joins TRBV7-3 to TRBJ2-7; TRBD1 is a possible D gene (5 bases). Germline assignment: CDR1 SGHTA and CDR2 FQGTGA. This CDR3 has 13 residues. V was pared by 0 bases and J by 6 bases, with 9 bases between. CDR3 loop: CASSLTAGPEQYF. CDR3 DNA: TGTGCCAGCAGCTTAACGGCAGGGCCCGAGCAGTACTTC.

This chain uses TRBV28 with TRBJ1-2; possible D gene TRBD1, 5 bases. This CDR3 spans 13 amino acids. CDR1 MDHEN and CDR2 SYDVKM come from the germline V gene. Trimming shortened V by 2 bases and J by 7 bases, and 11 bases separated the two germline ends. The CDR3 here is CASSLQAGLGYTF. The CDR3 coding sequence is TGTGCCAGCAGTTTACAGGCAGGGCTTGGCTACACCTTC.

The chain combines TRBV19 with TRBJ1-5; 7 bases match TRBD1. The CDR3 totals 16 residues. The V segment lost 5 bases and the J segment 0 bases; nucleotides outside the gene matches: 7. Germline lookup yields CDR1 LNHDA and CDR2 SQIVND (reference sequence). CDR3 DNA sequence: TGTGCCAGTAGTCCAGACAGGGCATATAGCAATCAGCCCCAGCATTTT. This codes for CASSPDRAYSNQPQHF.